This TCR beta chain was recovered during a study of blood T cell repertoires in COVID-19. Study background: The United States, Italy and Spain supplied acute and convalescent COVID-19 samples. T cells, B-cell-depleted T cells, or PBMCs provided the cDNA or gDNA that served as material.

CDR1 is MDHEN, CDR2 SYDVKM, per germline. CDR3 size: 14 residues. V shed 4 bases and J shed 2 bases, with 10 bases lying between them. Original analysis: Amplification of reference gene primers provided the estimated nucleated cell counts. The data were produced by immunoSEQ multiplex PCR, yet TCRdb's version contains in-frame clones alone and is incomplete. V, J and clone size were drawn from that table, and D and trimming were deduced from the DNA. The table shows about 120,000 clones, with 70% to 90% occurring only once. The material sequenced was peripheral blood. The sequence came from a human donor in a cohort sampled during active COVID-19. The chain uses TRBV28 and TRBJ2-3; possible D gene TRBD1, 6 bases. The CDR3 loop reads CASSSTGTTDTQYF. The CDR3 nucleotides are TGTGCCAGCAGTTCCACAGGGACCACAGATACGCAGTATTTT.